This paragraph covers one T cell receptor beta chain sequence. Its antigen is currently unknown. This specimen comes from a study of shared clonotypes between healthy human individuals. Study-wide points: Non-shared clonotypes showed lower generation probabilities than clonotypes common to all four donors.

The length of the CDR3 is 14 residues. Germline V gene sequence: CDR1 WNHNN, CDR2 SYGVQD (reference sequence). The V end lost 4 bases, the J end lost 2 bases, and 12 bases lay between the germline ends. Libraries were prepared by immunoSEQ multiplex PCR; TCRdb keeps only in-frame clonotypes and omits some of them. The table has roughly 660,000 clones, 90% seen once. The sequenced sample consisted of memory CD8+ T cells from PBMCs. Stated subset: CD45RO+ cells pooled with CCR7-negative TemRA cells. The chain has TRBV10-1 and TRBJ2-7; D call uncertain. The sequence derives from a man aged 18 to 29 in good health. Some clones in this sample may be carry-over from other donors' samples. The CDR3, as DNA: TGCGCCAGCAGTGCGTCTCTGGGCACCTACGAGCAGTACTTC. Amino acid sequence: CASSASLGTYEQYF.